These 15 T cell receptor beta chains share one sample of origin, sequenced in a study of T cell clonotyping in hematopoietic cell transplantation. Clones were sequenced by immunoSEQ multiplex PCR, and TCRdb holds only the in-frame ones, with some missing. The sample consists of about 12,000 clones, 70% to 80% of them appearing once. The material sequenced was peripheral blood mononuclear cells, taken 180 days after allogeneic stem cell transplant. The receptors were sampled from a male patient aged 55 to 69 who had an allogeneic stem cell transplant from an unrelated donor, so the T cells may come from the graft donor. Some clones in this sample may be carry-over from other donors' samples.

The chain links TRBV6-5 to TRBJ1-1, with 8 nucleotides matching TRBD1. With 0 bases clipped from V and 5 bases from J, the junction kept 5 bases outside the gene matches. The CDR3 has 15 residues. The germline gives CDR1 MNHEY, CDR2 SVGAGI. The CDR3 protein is CASSYSLQGVTEAFF. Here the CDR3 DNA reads TGTGCCAGCAGTTACTCTCTACAGGGGGTGACTGAAGCTTTCTTT.

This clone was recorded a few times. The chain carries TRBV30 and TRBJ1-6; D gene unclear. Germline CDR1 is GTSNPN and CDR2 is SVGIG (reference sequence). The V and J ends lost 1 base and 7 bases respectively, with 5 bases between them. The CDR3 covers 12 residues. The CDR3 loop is CAWSAQNSPLHF. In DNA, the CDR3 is TGTGCCTGGAGTGCCCAAAATTCACCCCTCCACTTT.

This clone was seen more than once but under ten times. The CDR3 DNA reads as TGTGCCAGCAGTGCGGCAGGGGGATCGAGTGGCTACACCTTC. This sequence encodes CASSAAGGSSGYTF. This sequence joins TRBV6-1 and TRBJ1-2; 7 nucleotides align to TRBD1. CDR1 and CDR2 from the germline V gene are MNHNS and SASEGT. Unmatched junction bases numbered 9, after V lost 4 bases and J lost 7 bases. This CDR3 region has 14 residues.

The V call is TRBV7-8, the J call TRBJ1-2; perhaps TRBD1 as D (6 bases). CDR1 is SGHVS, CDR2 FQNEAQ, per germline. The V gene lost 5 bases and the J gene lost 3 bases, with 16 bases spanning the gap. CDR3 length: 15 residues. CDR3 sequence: CASSSKVGADYGYTF. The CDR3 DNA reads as TGTGCCAGCAGCAGCAAAGTGGGGGCCGACTATGGCTACACCTTC. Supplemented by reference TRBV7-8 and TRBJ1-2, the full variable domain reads GAGVSQSPRYKVAKRGQDVALRCDPISGHVSLFWYQQALGQGPEFLTYFQNEAQLDKSGLPSDRFFAERPEGSVSTLKIQRTQQEDSAVYLCASSSKVGADYGYTFGSGTRLTVV.

As DNA, the CDR3 is TGTGCCTCGTCCGGGGGGGAATTACGTGGCTACACCTTC. Its protein is CASSGGELRGYTF. The chain combines TRBV2 with TRBJ1-2; D might be TRBD1 (5 bases). Trimming stripped 11 bases from V and 7 bases from J, with 20 bases between. Germline V gives CDR1 SNHLY, CDR2 FYNNEI. The CDR3 runs 13 residues.

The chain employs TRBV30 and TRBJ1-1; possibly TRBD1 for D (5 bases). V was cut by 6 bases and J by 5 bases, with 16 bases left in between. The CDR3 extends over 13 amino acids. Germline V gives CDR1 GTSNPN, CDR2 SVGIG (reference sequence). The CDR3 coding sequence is TGTGCCTGTGGTGCGGGGGGTCTGACTGAAGCTTTCTTT. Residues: CACGAGGLTEAFF.

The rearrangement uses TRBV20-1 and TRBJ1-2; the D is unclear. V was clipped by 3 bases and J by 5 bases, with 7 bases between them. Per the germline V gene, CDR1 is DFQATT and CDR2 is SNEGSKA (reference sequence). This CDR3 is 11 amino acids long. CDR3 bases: TGCAGTGCTAGTTGGGGATATGGCTACACCTTC. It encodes CSASWGYGYTF.

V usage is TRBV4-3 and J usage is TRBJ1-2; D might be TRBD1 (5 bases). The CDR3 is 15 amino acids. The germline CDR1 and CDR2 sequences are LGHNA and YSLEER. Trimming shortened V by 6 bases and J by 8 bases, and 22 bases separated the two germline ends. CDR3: CASRKGTQEVGGYTF. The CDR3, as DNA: TGCGCCAGCAGGAAGGGGACGCAGGAGGTAGGCGGCTACACCTTC.

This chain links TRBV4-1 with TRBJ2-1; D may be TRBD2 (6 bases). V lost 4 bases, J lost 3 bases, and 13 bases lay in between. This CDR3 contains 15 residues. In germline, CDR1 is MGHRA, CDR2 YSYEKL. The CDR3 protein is CASSRGENVYNEQFF. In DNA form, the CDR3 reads TGCGCCAGCAGCCGGGGGGAAAATGTCTACAATGAGCAGTTCTTC.

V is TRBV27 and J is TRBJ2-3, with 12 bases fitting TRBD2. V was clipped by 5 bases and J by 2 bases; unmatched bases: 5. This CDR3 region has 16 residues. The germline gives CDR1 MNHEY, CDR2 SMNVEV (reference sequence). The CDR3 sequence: CASSPRLAGATDTQYF. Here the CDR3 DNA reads TGTGCCAGCAGTCCACGACTAGCGGGGGCCACAGATACGCAGTATTTT.

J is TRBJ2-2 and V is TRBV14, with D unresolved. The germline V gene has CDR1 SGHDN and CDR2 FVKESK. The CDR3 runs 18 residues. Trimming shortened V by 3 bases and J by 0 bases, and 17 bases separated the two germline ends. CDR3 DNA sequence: TGTGCCAGCAGCCACTTTCTAGTCCCTGTATCGAACACCGGGGAGCTGTTTTTT. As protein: CASSHFLVPVSNTGELFF.

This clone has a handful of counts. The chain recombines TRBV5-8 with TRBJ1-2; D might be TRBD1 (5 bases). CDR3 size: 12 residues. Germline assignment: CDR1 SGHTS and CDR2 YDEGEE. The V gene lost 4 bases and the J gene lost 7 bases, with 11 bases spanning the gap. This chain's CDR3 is CASSTDSPGYTF. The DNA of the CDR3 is TGTGCCAGCAGCACTGACAGTCCTGGCTACACCTTC.

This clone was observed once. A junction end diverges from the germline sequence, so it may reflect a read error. The DNA for the CDR3 is TGTGCCAGCAGTTACAGTCAGGGGGCGGCTCAGCCCCAGCATTTT. It encodes CASSYSQGAAQPQHF. V is TRBV10-3 and J is TRBJ1-5, with 8 nucleotides matching TRBD1. Germline CDR1 is ENHRY and CDR2 is SYGVKD. The CDR3 spans 15 residues.

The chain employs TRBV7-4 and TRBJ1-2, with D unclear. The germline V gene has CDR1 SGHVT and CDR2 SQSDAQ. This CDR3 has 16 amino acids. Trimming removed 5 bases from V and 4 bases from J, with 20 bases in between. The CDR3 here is CASSSRTARKTYGYTF. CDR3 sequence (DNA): TGTGCCAGCAGCAGCCGCACAGCTCGAAAGACCTATGGCTACACCTTC.

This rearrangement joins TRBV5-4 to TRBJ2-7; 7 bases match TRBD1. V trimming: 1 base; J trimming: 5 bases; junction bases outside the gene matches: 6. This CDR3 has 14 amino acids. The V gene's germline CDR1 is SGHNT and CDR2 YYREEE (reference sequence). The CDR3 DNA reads TGTGCCAGCAGCTTGAGAGGGGGCCCCAACGAGCAGTACTTC. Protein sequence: CASSLRGGPNEQYF.